These T cell receptor beta chains were read from a single sample in a study of cytomegalovirus exposure and HLA in healthy donors. Using immunoSEQ multiplex PCR, the repertoire was profiled, and TCRdb retains in-frame clones only, with some absent. This sample carries about 150,000 clones, about 80% of them seen once, and the ten largest clones take 25% to 30%. Specimen: PBMCs. These receptors all come from a man aged 25 to 40 in good health and CMV-seropositive. The CDR3 runs from the conserved cysteine through the conserved F or W. The order of the fields is V gene, D gene, clone size, J gene, CDR3 length, CDR3 protein, CDR3 DNA. A D gene is named only where the DNA matches it firmly. Rows may omit the clone size; those that give it use once, few, many or a size class.

V: TRBV5-4; D: NA; size: NA; J: TRBJ2-7; length: 12; CDR3: CASSLPGGAADF; DNA: TGTGCCAGCAGTTTGCCGGGGGGCGCAGCCGACTTC
V: TRBV7-8; D: NA; size: NA; J: TRBJ2-1; length: 16; CDR3: CASRIAALSSYNEQFF; DNA: TGTGCCAGCAGAATAGCCGCCTTGAGCTCCTACAATGAGCAGTTCTTC
V: TRBV7-8; D: TRBD2; size: NA; J: TRBJ2-1; length: 13; CDR3: CASSLYSGDEQFF; DNA: TGTGCCAGCAGCTTATACAGCGGGGATGAGCAGTTCTTC
V: TRBV25-1; D: TRBD1; size: NA; J: TRBJ2-7; length: 13; CDR3: CASSPQGVYEQYF; DNA: TGTGCCAGCAGCCCACAGGGGGTCTACGAGCAGTACTTC
V: TRBV5-6; D: NA; size: NA; J: TRBJ1-2; length: 12; CDR3: CASSLRAGGYTF; DNA: TGTGCCAGCAGCTTGAGGGCGGGGGGCTACACCTTC
V: TRBV11-2; D: NA; size: NA; J: TRBJ2-7; length: 13; CDR3: CASSLDQGFEQYF; DNA: TGTGCCAGCAGCTTAGACCAGGGCTTTGAGCAGTACTTC
V: TRBV19; D: NA; size: NA; J: TRBJ2-5; length: 15; CDR3: CASSIGGRQQETQYF; DNA: TGTGCCAGTAGTATAGGTGGGCGCCAGCAAGAGACCCAGTACTTC
V: TRBV5-1; D: NA; size: NA; J: TRBJ2-2; length: 15; CDR3: CASSLEGAGTGELFF; DNA: TGCGCCAGCAGCTTGGAGGGAGCTGGCACCGGGGAGCTGTTTTTT
V: TRBV19; D: TRBD1; size: few; J: TRBJ1-5; length: 14; CDR3: CASSPRTGQQPQHF; DNA: TGTGCCAGTAGCCCTCGGACAGGGCAGCAGCCCCAGCATTTT
V: TRBV2; D: TRBD1; size: few; J: TRBJ1-1; length: 14; CDR3: CASRDRGGSTEAFF; DNA: TGTGCCAGCAGAGACAGGGGTGGTAGCACTGAAGCTTTCTTT
V: TRBV5-6; D: TRBD2; size: NA; J: TRBJ2-1; length: 17; CDR3: CASSGTSGGSSYNEQFF; DNA: TGTGCCAGCAGCGGGACTAGCGGGGGAAGCTCCTACAATGAGCAGTTCTTC
V: TRBV6-5; D: TRBD2; size: NA; J: TRBJ2-1; length: 15; CDR3: CASRSSGSSYNEQFF; DNA: TGTGCCAGCAGGTCCAGCGGGAGTTCCTACAATGAGCAGTTCTTC
V: TRBV5-1; D: TRBD1; size: NA; J: TRBJ2-2; length: 15; CDR3: CASSSRQGTIGELFF; DNA: TGCGCCAGCAGCTCTCGACAGGGGACCATCGGGGAGCTGTTTTTT
V: TRBV28; D: TRBD2; size: NA; J: TRBJ2-5; length: 16; CDR3: CASSFPLAGVQETQYF; DNA: TGTGCCAGCAGTTTCCCTCTAGCGGGAGTACAAGAGACCCAGTACTTC
V: TRBV11-3; D: TRBD2; size: NA; J: TRBJ2-1; length: 14; CDR3: CASSPGTNYNEQFF; DNA: TGTGCCAGCAGCCCCGGGACTAATTACAATGAGCAGTTCTTC
V: TRBV12-5; D: TRBD1; size: NA; J: TRBJ1-1; length: 17; CDR3: CASGLATGAPQNTEAFF; DNA: TGTGCTAGTGGTTTGGCCACAGGGGCACCTCAAAACACTGAAGCTTTCTTT
V: TRBV15; D: TRBD1; size: NA; J: TRBJ2-7; length: 15; CDR3: CATSRDGTGGDEQYF; DNA: TGTGCCACCAGCAGAGACGGGACAGGGGGCGACGAGCAGTACTTC
V: TRBV2; D: TRBD2; size: NA; J: TRBJ2-7; length: 13; CDR3: CASSTSREGEQYF; DNA: TGTGCCAGCAGTACCAGCAGGGAGGGCGAGCAGTACTTC
V: TRBV7-9; D: NA; size: NA; J: TRBJ1-2; length: 16; CDR3: CASSSYRQAPNYGYTF; DNA: TGTGCCAGCAGCTCATACCGACAGGCCCCTAACTATGGCTACACCTTC
V: TRBV7-9; D: NA; size: NA; J: TRBJ2-1; length: 16; CDR3: CASSSTRRGVYNEQFF; DNA: TGTGCCAGCAGCTCCACTAGACGCGGGGTGTACAATGAGCAGTTCTTC
V: TRBV19; D: TRBD1; size: NA; J: TRBJ2-1; length: 15; CDR3: CASRPGGQGYNEQFF; DNA: TGTGCCAGTAGGCCTGGGGGACAGGGCTACAATGAGCAGTTCTTC
V: TRBV25-1; D: TRBD2; size: NA; J: TRBJ2-3; length: 15; CDR3: CASSAPSGYTDTQYF; DNA: TGTGCCAGCAGTGCCCCTAGCGGATACACAGATACGCAGTATTTT
V: TRBV30; D: NA; size: NA; J: TRBJ1-4; length: 14; CDR3: CAWSVGGSNEKLFF; DNA: TGTGCCTGGAGTGTAGGCGGGAGTAATGAAAAACTGTTTTTT
V: TRBV5-1; D: NA; size: NA; J: TRBJ1-3; length: 15; CDR3: CASSLSGSGGNTIYF; DNA: TGCGCCAGCAGCTTATCAGGGTCGGGCGGAAACACCATATATTTT
V: TRBV6-4; D: NA; size: NA; J: TRBJ2-3; length: 14; CDR3: CASSDSSSAVTQYF; DNA: TGTGCCAGCAGTGACTCGAGTTCGGCGGTTACGCAGTATTTT
V: TRBV5-4; D: NA; size: NA; J: TRBJ2-7; length: 15; CDR3: CASSLGGQLSYEQYF; DNA: TGTGCCAGCAGCCTCGGGGGACAGCTCTCCTACGAGCAGTACTTC
V: TRBV5-1; D: TRBD1; size: NA; J: TRBJ2-1; length: 14; CDR3: CASSPTGGYNEQFF; DNA: TGCGCCAGCAGCCCCACAGGGGGCTACAATGAGCAGTTCTTC
V: TRBV5-5; D: NA; size: NA; J: TRBJ2-1; length: 14; CDR3: CASDSHWSSNEQFF; DNA: TGTGCCAGCGACTCGCACTGGTCCTCGAATGAGCAGTTCTTC
V: TRBV5-4; D: NA; size: NA; J: TRBJ1-1; length: 14; CDR3: CASSSHRENTEAFF; DNA: TGTGCCAGCAGCTCGCACAGGGAGAACACTGAAGCTTTCTTT
V: TRBV7-2; D: NA; size: NA; J: TRBJ1-2; length: 12; CDR3: CASSPGIYGYTF; DNA: TGTGCCAGCAGCCCAGGGATCTATGGCTACACCTTC
V: TRBV13; D: TRBD2; size: NA; J: TRBJ2-7; length: 14; CDR3: CASSSLAGGREQYF; DNA: TGTGCCAGCAGCTCCTTAGCGGGAGGGCGGGAGCAGTACTTC
V: TRBV6-6; D: TRBD1; size: NA; J: TRBJ1-6; length: 14; CDR3: CASSLWTGGSPLHF; DNA: TGTGCCAGCAGTCTCTGGACAGGGGGCTCACCCCTCCACTTT
V: TRBV7-3; D: NA; size: once; J: TRBJ2-2; length: 16; CDR3: CASSLTGTKSTGELFF; DNA: TGTGCCAGCAGCTTAACGGGGACAAAGTCCACCGGGGAGCTGTTTTTT
V: TRBV7-6; D: TRBD2; size: once; J: TRBJ2-7; length: 14; CDR3: CASSLGLAAYEQYF; DNA: TGTGCCAGCAGCTTAGGACTAGCGGCCTACGAGCAGTACTTC
V: TRBV14; D: TRBD1; size: NA; J: TRBJ2-7; length: 15; CDR3: CASSTTGTGVYEQYF; DNA: TGTGCCAGCAGCACTACCGGGACAGGGGTTTACGAGCAGTACTTC
V: TRBV14; D: TRBD1; size: once; J: TRBJ1-2; length: 16; CDR3: CASSHVSGGKCYGYTF; DNA: TGTGCCAGCAGCCACGTCTCAGGGGGTAAGTGCTATGGCTACACCTTC
V: TRBV28; D: NA; size: NA; J: TRBJ2-5; length: 13; CDR3: CASSTGGRETQYF; DNA: TGTGCCAGCAGCACCGGAGGGAGAGAGACCCAGTACTTC
V: TRBV7-2; D: TRBD1; size: NA; J: TRBJ2-7; length: 15; CDR3: CASSLAQGTAYEQYF; DNA: TGTGCCAGCAGCTTAGCCCAGGGGACAGCCTACGAGCAGTACTTC
V: TRBV18; D: NA; size: NA; J: TRBJ2-7; length: 12; CDR3: CASSPPRGEQYF; DNA: TGTGCCAGCTCACCACCCAGGGGCGAGCAGTACTTC
V: TRBV18; D: NA; size: NA; J: TRBJ2-7; length: 15; CDR3: CASSPRGPSSYEQYF; DNA: TGTGCCAGCTCACCGCGTGGTCCTAGCTCCTACGAGCAGTACTTC
V: TRBV6-5; D: NA; size: NA; J: TRBJ1-2; length: 14; CDR3: CASSLQAGYDGYTF; DNA: TGTGCCAGCAGTTTACAGGCAGGGTATGACGGCTACACCTTC
V: TRBV5-1; D: NA; size: many; J: TRBJ1-4; length: 17; CDR3: CASSPGRVSSGYEKLFF; DNA: TGCGCCAGCAGCCCGGGGAGGGTCTCGTCGGGGTACGAAAAACTGTTTTTT
V: TRBV20-1; D: NA; size: once; J: TRBJ1-4; length: 10; CDR3: CSAQNEKLFF; DNA: TGCAGTGCTCAAAATGAAAAACTGTTTTTT
V: TRBV10-1; D: TRBD1; size: NA; J: TRBJ1-2; length: 13; CDR3: CASSPGQGNGYTF; DNA: TGCGCCAGCAGCCCGGGACAGGGGAATGGCTACACCTTC
V: TRBV6-5; D: NA; size: NA; J: TRBJ1-2; length: 14; CDR3: CASSYSVGKSGYTF; DNA: TGTGCCAGCAGTTACTCAGTCGGGAAAAGTGGCTACACCTTC
V: TRBV7-2; D: TRBD2; size: NA; J: TRBJ2-3; length: 16; CDR3: CASSHLAAGGTDTQYF; DNA: TGTGCCAGCAGCCACCTAGCGGCGGGGGGGACAGATACGCAGTATTTT
V: TRBV29-1; D: NA; size: NA; J: TRBJ1-1; length: 15; CDR3: CSVVSSPLVDTEAFF; DNA: TGCAGCGTTGTAAGCTCGCCATTAGTTGACACTGAAGCTTTCTTT
V: TRBV5-1; D: TRBD2; size: NA; J: TRBJ2-1; length: 18; CDR3: CASSGTLKRELGWNEQFF; DNA: TGCGCCAGCAGCGGAACGCTAAAGCGGGAGTTGGGTTGGAATGAGCAGTTCTTC